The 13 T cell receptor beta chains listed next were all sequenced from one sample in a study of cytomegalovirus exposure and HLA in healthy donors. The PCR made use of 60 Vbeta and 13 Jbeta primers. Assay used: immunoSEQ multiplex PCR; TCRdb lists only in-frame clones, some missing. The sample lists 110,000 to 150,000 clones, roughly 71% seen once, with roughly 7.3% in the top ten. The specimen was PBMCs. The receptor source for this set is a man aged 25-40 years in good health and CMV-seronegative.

The CDR3 spells CAWSVRAGNPEQFF. CDR3 sequence (DNA): TGTGCCTGGAGTGTTAGAGCGGGAAATCCTGAGCAGTTCTTC. V gene TRBV30 combines with J gene TRBJ2-1; TRBD2 aligns across 7 bases. The CDR3 has 14 residues. Germline-derived CDR1 and CDR2 are GTSNPN and SVGIG (reference sequence). Unmatched junction bases numbered 8, after V lost 0 bases and J lost 9 bases.

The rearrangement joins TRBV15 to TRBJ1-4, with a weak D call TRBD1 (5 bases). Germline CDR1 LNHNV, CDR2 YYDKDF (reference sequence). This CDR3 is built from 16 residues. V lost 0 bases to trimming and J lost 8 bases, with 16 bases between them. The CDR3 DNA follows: TGTGCCACCAGCAGAGATGGTAGGGGCGCGGACGAAAAACTGTTTTTT. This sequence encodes CATSRDGRGADEKLFF.

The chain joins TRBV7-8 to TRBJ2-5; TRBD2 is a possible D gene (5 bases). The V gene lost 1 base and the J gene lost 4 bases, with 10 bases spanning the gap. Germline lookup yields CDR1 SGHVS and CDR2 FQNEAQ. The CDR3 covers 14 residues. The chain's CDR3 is CASSLESGIETQYF. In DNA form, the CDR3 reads TGTGCCAGCAGCTTAGAATCCGGGATAGAGACCCAGTACTTC.

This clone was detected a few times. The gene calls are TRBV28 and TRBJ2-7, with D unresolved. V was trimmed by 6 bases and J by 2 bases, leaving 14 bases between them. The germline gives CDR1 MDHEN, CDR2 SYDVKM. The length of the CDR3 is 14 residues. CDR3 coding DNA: TGTGCCAGCAGCTCCCATATAAGCCCCTACGAGCAGTACTTC. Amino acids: CASSSHISPYEQYF.

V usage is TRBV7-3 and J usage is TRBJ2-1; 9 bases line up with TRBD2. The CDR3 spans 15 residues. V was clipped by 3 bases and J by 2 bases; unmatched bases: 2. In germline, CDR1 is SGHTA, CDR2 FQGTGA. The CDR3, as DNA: TGTGCCAGCAGCTTCAGCGGGGGGCCCTACAATGAGCAGTTCTTC. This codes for CASSFSGGPYNEQFF.

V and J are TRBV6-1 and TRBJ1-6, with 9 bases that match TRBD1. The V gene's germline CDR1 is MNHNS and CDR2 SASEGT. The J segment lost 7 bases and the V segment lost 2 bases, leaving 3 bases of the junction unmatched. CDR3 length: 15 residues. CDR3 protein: CASSELGQGNSPLHF. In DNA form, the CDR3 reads TGTGCCAGCAGTGAACTCGGACAGGGGAATTCACCCCTCCACTTT.

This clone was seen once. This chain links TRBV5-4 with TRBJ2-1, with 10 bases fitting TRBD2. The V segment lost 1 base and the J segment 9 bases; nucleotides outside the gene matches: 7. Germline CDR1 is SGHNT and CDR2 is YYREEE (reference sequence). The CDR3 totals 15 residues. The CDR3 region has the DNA TGTGCCAGCAGCTTGAGTAGCGGGGGGCGGGGTGAGCAGTTCTTC. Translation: CASSLSSGGRGEQFF. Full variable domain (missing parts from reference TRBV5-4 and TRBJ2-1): ETGVTQSPTHLIKTRGQQVTLRCSSQSGHNTVSWYQQALGQGPQFIFQYYREEENGRGNFPPRFSGLQFPNYSSELNVNALELDDSALYLCASSLSSGGRGEQFFGPGTRLTVL.

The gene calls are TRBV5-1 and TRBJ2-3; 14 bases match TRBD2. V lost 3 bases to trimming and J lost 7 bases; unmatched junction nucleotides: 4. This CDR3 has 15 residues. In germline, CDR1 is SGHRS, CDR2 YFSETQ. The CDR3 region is CASSSTSGGAYTQYF. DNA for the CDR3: TGCGCCAGCAGCTCGACTAGCGGGGGGGCATATACGCAGTATTTT.

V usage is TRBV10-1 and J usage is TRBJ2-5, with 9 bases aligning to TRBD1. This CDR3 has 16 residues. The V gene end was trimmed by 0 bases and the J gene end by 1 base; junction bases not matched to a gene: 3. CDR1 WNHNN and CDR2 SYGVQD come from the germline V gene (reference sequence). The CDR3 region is CASSESGQGIQETQYF. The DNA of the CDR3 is TGCGCCAGCAGTGAGTCCGGACAGGGGATCCAAGAGACCCAGTACTTC.

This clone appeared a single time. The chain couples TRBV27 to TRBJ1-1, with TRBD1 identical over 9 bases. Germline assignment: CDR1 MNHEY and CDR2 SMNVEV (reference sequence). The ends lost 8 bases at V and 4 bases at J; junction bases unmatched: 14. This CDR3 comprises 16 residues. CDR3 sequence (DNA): TGTGCCAGCTCTGGGACAGGGATAACAAAATTCACTGAAGCTTTCTTT. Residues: CASSGTGITKFTEAFF.

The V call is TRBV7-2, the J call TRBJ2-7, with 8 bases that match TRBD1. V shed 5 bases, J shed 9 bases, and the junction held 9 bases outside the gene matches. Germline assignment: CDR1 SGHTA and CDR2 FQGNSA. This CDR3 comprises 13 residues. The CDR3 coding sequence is TGTGCCAGCAGCCCCGCAGCAGGGGGCGTGCAGTACTTC. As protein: CASSPAAGGVQYF.

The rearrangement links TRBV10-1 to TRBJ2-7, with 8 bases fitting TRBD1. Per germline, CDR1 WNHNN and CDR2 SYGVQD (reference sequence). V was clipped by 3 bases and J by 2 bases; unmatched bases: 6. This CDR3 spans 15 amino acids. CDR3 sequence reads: CASSEIAGGAYEQYF. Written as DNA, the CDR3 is TGCGCCAGCAGTGAAATCGCAGGGGGCGCCTACGAGCAGTACTTC.

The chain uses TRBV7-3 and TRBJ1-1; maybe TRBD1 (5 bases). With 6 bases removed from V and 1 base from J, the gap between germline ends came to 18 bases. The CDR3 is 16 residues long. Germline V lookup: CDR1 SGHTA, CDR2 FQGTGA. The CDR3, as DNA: TGTGCCAGCAGTCGGGTCGGGGGACTTGCGAACACTGAAGCTTTCTTT. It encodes CASSRVGGLANTEAFF.